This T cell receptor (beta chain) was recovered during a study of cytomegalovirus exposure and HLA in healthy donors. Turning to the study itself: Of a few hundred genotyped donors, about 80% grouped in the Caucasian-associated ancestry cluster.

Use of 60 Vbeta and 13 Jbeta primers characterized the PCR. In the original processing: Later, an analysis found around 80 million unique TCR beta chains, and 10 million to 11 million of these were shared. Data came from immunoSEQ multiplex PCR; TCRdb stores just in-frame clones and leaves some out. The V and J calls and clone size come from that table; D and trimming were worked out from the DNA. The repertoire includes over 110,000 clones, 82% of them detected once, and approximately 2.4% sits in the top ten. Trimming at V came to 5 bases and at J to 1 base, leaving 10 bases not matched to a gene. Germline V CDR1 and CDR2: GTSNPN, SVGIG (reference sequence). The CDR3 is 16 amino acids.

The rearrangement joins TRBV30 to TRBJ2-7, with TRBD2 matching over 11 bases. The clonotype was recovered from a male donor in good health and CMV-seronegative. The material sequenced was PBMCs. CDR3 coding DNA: TGTGCCTGGGGGTCGGTGACTAGCGGGACTTCCTACGAGCAGTACTTC. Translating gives CAWGSVTSGTSYEQYF.